This entry concerns a single TCR delta chain. A far larger clone is off by one base, so a read error is likely. This record comes from a study of gamma-delta T cells after stem cell transplantation. Germline values: CDR1 GEAIGNYY, CDR2 EKD. V shed 5 bases and J 0 bases; nucleotides not matched to a gene: 9. The CDR3 loop spans 16 amino acids. TCRdb re-called the RT-PCR reads with CATT. Counted here are about 200 delta-chain clones, around 26% occurring once; the ten biggest clones make up roughly 64%. The sample was gamma-delta T cells. The chain has TRDV2 and TRDJ1, with 9 positions matching TRDD3. The receptor was derived from a human donor. It is not recorded whose cells these are; they may come from a transplant donor. In nucleotides, the CDR3 is TGTGCCTGTGGTGCCTTACTGGGGGACTACACCGATAAACTCATCTTT. Residues: CACGALLGDYTDKLIF.